The present entry profiles one T cell receptor beta chain with its context. Its antigen is not known. The sample belongs to a study of T cell repertoires in cytomegalovirus infection. About the research overall: Researchers turned to recently identified HLA-C-restricted CMV epitopes as well as well-studied HLA-B-restricted ones. In public TCR beta signatures, there were indications of both CMV infection and matching HLA type. Notes on the study in general: Individuals carrying CMV plus the relevant HLA were identified by cumulative frequency of public TCR beta families. Dominant in the ex vivo response were TCR beta clonotypes restricted by HLA-C and specific for CMV.

Each CDR3 protein gets one entry after TCRdb re-called the reads with MiXCR. The sample carries under 850,000 distinct CDR3 sequences, around 31% recorded once. The germline gives CDR1 KGHSH, CDR2 LQKENI. The CDR3 loop spans 14 amino acids. Trimming stripped 3 bases from V and 4 bases from J, with 10 bases between. Specimen: cultured PBMCs, collected from culture after CMV antigen stimulation. This TCR was recovered from a human donor in good health (CMV status not recorded). Some clones in this sample may be carry-over from other donors' samples. V usage is TRBV18 and J usage is TRBJ1-5; D gene unclear. CDR3 residues: CASSPNQGNQPQHF. The CDR3 bases are TGTGCCAGCTCACCGAACCAAGGGAATCAGCCCCAGCATTTT.